These 17 T cell receptor beta chains came from one sample sequenced in a study of T cell changes during pregnancy in multiple sclerosis. TCRdb's copy holds only in-frame clones and misses some; the assay was immunoSEQ multiplex PCR. The data show roughly 69,000 clones, under 95% seen once. The sequencing used peripheral blood, collected after pregnancy. The receptors were sampled from a female donor with multiple sclerosis, enrolled in a pregnancy study.

The rearrangement uses TRBV29-1 and TRBJ2-1; 7 bases line up with TRBD1. V shed 7 bases and J 1 base; nucleotides not matched to a gene: 7. This CDR3 spans 14 amino acids. Germline CDR1 is SQVTM and CDR2 is ANQGSEA. The CDR3 bases are TGCAGCGGGACAGGCCCAAGATCCTACAATGAGCAGTTCTTC. It specifies CSGTGPRSYNEQFF.

The chain carries TRBV5-4 and TRBJ2-2; TRBD2 matches 14 bases. This CDR3 has 17 amino acids. V lost 5 bases, J lost 1 base, and 4 bases stayed unmatched. CDR1 SGHNT and CDR2 YYREEE come from the germline V gene (reference sequence). This CDR3 reads CASRQGLAGGNTGELFF. CDR3 coding DNA: TGTGCCAGCAGACAAGGACTAGCGGGAGGGAACACCGGGGAGCTGTTTTTT. The full variable domain, completed using reference TRBV5-4 and TRBJ2-2, is ETGVTQSPTHLIKTRGQQVTLRCSSQSGHNTVSWYQQALGQGPQFIFQYYREEENGRGNFPPRFSGLQFPNYSSELNVNALELDDSALYLCASRQGLAGGNTGELFFGEGSRLTVL.

V is TRBV28 and J is TRBJ1-2; D not certain. The CDR3 extends over 14 amino acids. Trimming took off 5 bases at V and 0 bases at J, with 10 bases between the two ends. Germline CDR1 MDHEN, CDR2 SYDVKM. For the CDR3, the DNA is TGTGCCAGCAGTCCGAATAGAGCTAACTATGGCTACACCTTC. Translated, it gives CASSPNRANYGYTF.

The rearrangement joins TRBV25-1 to TRBJ1-2; 10 nucleotides agree with TRBD1. The trim removed 6 bases at V and 7 bases at J, leaving 11 bases unmatched. CDR3 length: 15 amino acids. Germline-derived CDR1 and CDR2 are MGHDK and SYGVNS. Here the CDR3 DNA reads TGTGCCAGCAGGCCGACAGGGGGCGCCGGGTCTGGCTACACCTTC. Residues: CASRPTGGAGSGYTF.

CDR3 loop: CASSRPGLSGANVLTF. The DNA of the CDR3 is TGTGCCAGCAGCCGACCGGGACTCTCTGGGGCCAACGTCCTGACTTTC. V is TRBV28 and J is TRBJ2-6, with D perhaps matching TRBD2 (6 bases). Germline lookup yields CDR1 MDHEN and CDR2 SYDVKM. CDR3 length equals 16 residues. Trimming left V 6 bases short and J 0 bases short, with 12 bases between.

The chain uses TRBV28 and TRBJ2-7, with TRBD1 matching 9 bases. CDR1 MDHEN and CDR2 SYDVKM come from the germline V gene. This CDR3 is built from 15 residues. With 4 bases clipped from V and 1 base from J, the junction kept 5 bases outside the gene matches. CDR3 region: CASSYPGQGSYEQYF. CDR3 nucleotides: TGTGCCAGCAGTTACCCCGGACAGGGGTCCTACGAGCAGTACTTC.

This clone occurred once. The chain couples TRBV4-2 to TRBJ2-7; 11 bases map to TRBD2. V dropped 0 bases and J dropped 4; count of bases not matched to a gene: 2. This CDR3 region has 15 residues. Germline values: CDR1 LGHNA, CDR2 YNFKEQ. The CDR3 region is CASSQDIAGGYEQYF. In DNA, the CDR3 is TGTGCCAGCAGCCAAGACATAGCGGGAGGGTACGAGCAGTACTTC.

The CDR3 is CASTGGLPNTEAFF. CDR3 DNA: TGCGCCAGCACGGGGGGGCTGCCTAACACTGAAGCTTTCTTT. The rearrangement joins TRBV5-1 to TRBJ1-1; tentative D call: TRBD1 (6 bases). This CDR3 comprises 14 residues. Germline CDR1 is SGHRS and CDR2 is YFSETQ. The V and J ends lost 6 bases and 2 bases respectively, with 14 bases between them.

The rearrangement joins TRBV2 to TRBJ2-1, with 14 bases matching TRBD2. CDR3 length: 19 amino acids. Germline V gives CDR1 SNHLY, CDR2 FYNNEI. J was trimmed by 0 bases and V by 7 bases; bases with no gene match: 11. The CDR3 spells CASIPGLAGALSSYNEQFF. The CDR3 DNA follows: TGTGCCAGCATCCCGGGACTAGCGGGAGCTCTCAGCTCCTACAATGAGCAGTTCTTC.

The chain has TRBV4-3 and TRBJ2-7; 8 positions match TRBD1. V lost 0 bases to trimming and J lost 3 bases; unmatched junction nucleotides: 7. The germline V gene encodes CDR1 LGHNA and CDR2 YSLEER. The CDR3 runs to 16 residues. Written as DNA, the CDR3 is TGCGCCAGCAGCCAAGAGAGGGGACAGGAGTTCTACGAGCAGTACTTC. This encodes CASSQERGQEFYEQYF.

DNA of the CDR3: TGCGCCAGCAGTGAGAGGACTAGCGGGAGTTTGGGCGAGCAGTACTTC. It translates to CASSERTSGSLGEQYF. V is TRBV10-1 and J is TRBJ2-7; TRBD2 agrees at 13 bases. This CDR3 is built from 16 residues. Germline-derived CDR1 and CDR2 are WNHNN and SYGVQD (reference sequence). V lost 2 bases and J lost 6; bases outside the gene matches: 7.

The chain joins TRBV10-2 to TRBJ2-2, with a tentative D call TRBD2 (6 bases). V lost 10 bases and J 3 bases, leaving 12 bases between the germline ends. Germline CDR1 is WSHSY and CDR2 is SAAADI. The CDR3 runs to 13 residues. DNA for the CDR3: TGCGCCAACCGGGAGACAGACACCGGGGAGCTGTTTTTT. It translates to CANRETDTGELFF.

The CDR3 nucleotides are TGTGCCAGCAGTGAACAGAAGACTGAAGCTTTCTTT. The encoded protein is CASSEQKTEAFF. The chain employs TRBV2 and TRBJ1-1; no clear D. Looked up from germline, CDR1 is SNHLY and CDR2 is FYNNEI. The V end was cut by 2 bases, the J end by 5 bases, with 6 bases between. This CDR3 spans 12 amino acids.

CDR3 residues: CASRLAGTDTQYF. The DNA of the CDR3 is TGTGCCAGCAGGCTAGCGGGTACAGATACGCAGTATTTT. The chain combines TRBV27 with TRBJ2-3; TRBD2 aligns across 8 bases. CDR3 size: 13 residues. CDR1 and CDR2 from the germline V gene are MNHEY and SMNVEV (reference sequence). The V gene end was trimmed by 6 bases and the J gene end by 3 bases; junction bases not matched to a gene: 2.

The chain uses TRBV9 and TRBJ1-1; 7 bases map to TRBD1. Germline CDR1 and CDR2: SGDLS and YYNGEE. CDR3 length equals 15 residues. The V gene end was trimmed by 4 bases and the J gene end by 9 bases; junction bases not matched to a gene: 15. The CDR3 bases are TGTGCCAGCAGCCTCTACACCGGGACAGACTTGAAAGCTTTCTTT. Translated, it gives CASSLYTGTDLKAFF.

The V and J genes are TRBV4-1 and TRBJ2-7, with 9 bases that match TRBD1. The V gene's germline CDR1 is MGHRA and CDR2 YSYEKL. Trimming at V came to 2 bases and at J to 12 bases, leaving 20 bases not matched to a gene. This CDR3 has 17 amino acids. The CDR3 sequence: CASSQKETGTGTGTPYF. Written as DNA, the CDR3 is TGCGCCAGCAGCCAAAAAGAGACCGGGACAGGGACCGGGACTCCGTACTTC.

V is TRBV5-8 and J is TRBJ2-3; the match to TRBD2 covers 8 bases. V was clipped by 3 bases and J by 0 bases; unmatched bases: 9. Germline CDR1 SGHTS, CDR2 YDEGEE. The CDR3 is 17 amino acids. The CDR3 nucleotides are TGTGCCAGCAGCTCTGGCGGGAGGACTATTAGCACAGATACGCAGTATTTT. Protein: CASSSGGRTISTDTQYF.